This T cell receptor (beta chain) was sequenced in a study of neurological immune-mediated disorders. This clonotype was recorded at least ten times. Antigen unknown. Study-wide results and limits: There was no association between the multiple sclerosis repertoire cluster and any clinical or MRI feature. The absence of shared CDR3 amino acid sequences among expanded clones across subjects suggests private repertoires in all groups. Phylogenetic grouping assigned the repertoires of 18 of 34 multiple sclerosis patients to a single related-CDR3 cluster, which may represent a signature.

A single record per CDR3 protein comes from TCRdb applying MiXCR to the 5' RACE reads. The sample holds tens of thousands of distinct CDR3 sequences, roughly 3.3% seen once. From 2 million PBMCs stored at -80 C, the unsorted libraries were generated. CDR1 MNHEY and CDR2 SVGAGI come from the germline V gene. Losses at the gene ends were 2 bases for V and 4 bases for J; bases not matched to a gene: 5. CDR3 length equals 15 residues. Sequences were obtained from PBMCs. The chain employs TRBV6-5 and TRBJ2-1; 7 bases agree with TRBD1. This clonotype was obtained from a woman in her 50s with multiple sclerosis. The CDR3 spells CASSYAGTEYNEQFF. CDR3 nucleotides: TGTGCCAGCAGTTACGCCGGGACAGAGTACAATGAGCAGTTCTTC.